The following is a T cell receptor beta chain sequence with its context. Libraries were prepared by immunoSEQ multiplex PCR; TCRdb keeps only in-frame clonotypes and omits some of them. The sample has fewer than 75,000 clones, just under 90% seen once. These data belong to a study of blood T cell repertoires in COVID-19. Study background: From T cells, B-cell-depleted T cells, or PBMCs came the material, which was cDNA or gDNA.

CDR3 length: 13 amino acids. CDR1 is MNHNY, CDR2 SVGAGI, per germline (reference sequence). J gave up 7 bases and V 2 bases, and 2 bases lay outside the gene matches. This receptor was taken from a man in his 60s with acute or convalescent COVID-19. The chain is built from TRBV6-6 and TRBJ2-7; the match to TRBD2 covers 10 bases. Sequenced material: peripheral blood. The CDR3 DNA reads as TGTGCCAGCAGTTACCCGGGACTAGCGGAGCAGTACTTC. Amino acids: CASSYPGLAEQYF.